The 18 T cell receptor beta chains listed next were all sequenced from one sample in a study of blood T cell repertoires in COVID-19. The repertoire was sequenced with immunoSEQ multiplex PCR; TCRdb's copy has only in-frame clones and lacks some. Of just over 350,000 clones listed, 70% to 90% are singletons. Sequencing was carried out using peripheral blood. Receptors were obtained from a woman aged 55-70 years with COVID-19, enrolled during active disease.

This chain links TRBV27 with TRBJ2-3; 9 bases line up with TRBD1. J was trimmed by 6 bases and V by 6 bases; bases with no gene match: 7. This CDR3 region has 14 residues. Per germline, CDR1 MNHEY and CDR2 SMNVEV (reference sequence). CDR3 DNA sequence: TGTGCCAGCAGGGAACAGGGGGCAGGGGATACGCAGTATTTT. It encodes CASREQGAGDTQYF.

V is TRBV5-1 and J is TRBJ2-5; possibly TRBD2 for D (5 bases). V shed 1 base and J shed 5 bases, with 18 bases lying between them. This CDR3 contains 16 residues. In germline, CDR1 is SGHRS, CDR2 YFSETQ. The chain's CDR3 is CASSLSVGTTGETQYF. DNA for the CDR3: TGCGCCAGCAGCTTGTCGGTCGGTACGACGGGGGAGACCCAGTACTTC.

Concerning this clone: Other DNA variants within this sample encode the same CDR3. The chain combines TRBV7-2 with TRBJ2-7, with a tentative D call TRBD1 (6 bases). V lost 0 bases to trimming and J lost 1 base, with 10 bases between them. CDR3 length: 15 residues. The germline CDR1 and CDR2 sequences are SGHTA and FQGNSA. This chain's CDR3 is CASSLAGQGSYEQYF. The CDR3 DNA reads as TGTGCCAGCAGCTTAGCGGGGCAGGGGTCCTACGAGCAGTACTTC.

This clone appeared a single time. The chain uses TRBV19 and TRBJ1-6, with a possible D match to TRBD1 (5 bases). The CDR3 sequence is 15 residues long. Germline V CDR1 and CDR2: LNHDA, SQIVND (reference sequence). V was cut by 7 bases and J by 8 bases, with 18 bases left in between. This CDR3 is CASTQGTGGYSPLHF. CDR3 in DNA: TGTGCCAGTACTCAGGGAACGGGCGGTTATTCACCCCTCCACTTT.

The rearrangement links TRBV10-3 to TRBJ2-3, with TRBD2 identical over 7 bases. V lost 3 bases and J lost 3; bases outside the gene matches: 9. CDR3 length: 16 residues. CDR1 and CDR2 (germline): ENHRY, SYGVKD. The CDR3 sequence: CAISDTSGGFTDTQYF. The CDR3, as DNA: TGTGCCATCAGTGATACCTCGGGGGGATTTACAGATACGCAGTATTTT.

The chain carries TRBV3-1 (or the pseudogene TRBV3-2) and TRBJ2-7; TRBD2 matches at 8 bases. This CDR3 has 17 amino acids. The ends lost 0 bases at V and 3 bases at J; junction bases unmatched: 10. CDR1 is LGHDT, CDR2 YNNKEL, per germline (reference sequence). As DNA, the CDR3 is TGTGCCAGCAGCCAAGATCTGGTCGGCGGGGGGATCTACGAGCAGTACTTC. It encodes CASSQDLVGGGIYEQYF.

The chain has TRBV18 and TRBJ1-1; D is unclear. This CDR3 spans 14 amino acids. The germline V gene encodes CDR1 KGHSH and CDR2 LQKENI. V lost 3 bases to trimming and J lost 3 bases, with 11 bases between them. As DNA, the CDR3 is TGTGCCAGCTCACCGAACGGGATCTACACTGAAGCTTTCTTT. It encodes CASSPNGIYTEAFF.

This clone was recorded only once. The V gene is TRBV5-6, the J gene TRBJ1-2; D is possibly TRBD1 (5 bases). Germline values: CDR1 SGHDT, CDR2 YYEEEE. CDR3 size: 13 residues. The V gene lost 3 bases and the J gene lost 7 bases, with 13 bases spanning the gap. The chain's CDR3 is CASSWGGIGGYTF. CDR3 sequence (DNA): TGTGCCAGCAGCTGGGGGGGTATAGGTGGCTACACCTTC.

This clone was found a few times. Its ends do not fully match the called genes, so a read error is possible. The genes are TRBV6-2 or TRBV6-3 and TRBJ1-1, with D hard to call. Germline lookup yields CDR1 MNHEY and CDR2 SVGEGT. The CDR3 runs 17 residues. CDR3 sequence reads: CASSYSPDFSWNAEAFF. CDR3 coding DNA: TGTGCCAGCAGTTATTCCCCGGACTTCTCTTGGAACGCTGAAGCTTTCTTT.

This clone has only a few counts. The V gene is TRBV7-2, the J gene TRBJ1-1; D may be TRBD1 (5 bases). CDR3 length: 13 residues. V shed 2 bases and J shed 1 base, with 5 bases lying between them. Germline V lookup: CDR1 SGHTA, CDR2 FQGNSA. CDR3 loop: CASSLQGNTEAFF. CDR3 nucleotide sequence: TGTGCCAGCAGCTTACAGGGGAACACTGAAGCTTTCTTT.

The rearrangement links TRBV21-1 to TRBJ1-5. TRBV21-1 is flagged as a pseudogene. The CDR3 consists of 16 residues. In DNA, the CDR3 is TGTGCCAGCAGCATCCGTGGGAGGGGTGGTAATCAGCCCCAGCATTTT. Amino acids: CASSIRGRGGNQPQHF.

This clone was recorded once. The chain combines TRBV6-5 with TRBJ2-7; 12 bases are shared with TRBD2. The CDR3 consists of 15 residues. V lost 7 bases to trimming and J lost 1 base; unmatched junction nucleotides: 5. The germline V gene encodes CDR1 MNHEY and CDR2 SVGAGI. The CDR3 nucleotides read TGTGCCAGCACCTTCGGGACTAGCGGGTCCTACGAGCAGTACTTC. Translating it yields CASTFGTSGSYEQYF.

The chain has TRBV7-2 and TRBJ1-2; 7 bases align to TRBD1. This CDR3 has 13 amino acids. The ends lost 5 bases at V and 8 bases at J; junction bases unmatched: 8. The germline V gene encodes CDR1 SGHTA and CDR2 FQGNSA. CDR3 in DNA: TGTGCCAGCAGCCCTCGGACAGGACCAGGCTACACCTTC. It yields the protein CASSPRTGPGYTF.

This clone has a single count. The V call is TRBV7-9, the J call TRBJ1-5; D call uncertain. Germline V gene lookup returns CDR1 SEHNR and CDR2 FQNEAQ (reference sequence). Between the trimmed V and J ends, which lost 1 base and 0 bases, there was a span of 4 bases. The CDR3 runs 14 residues. This chain's CDR3 is CASSLVGSNQPQHF. CDR3 DNA sequence: TGTGCCAGCAGCTTAGTCGGTAGCAATCAGCCCCAGCATTTT.

The V call is TRBV2, the J call TRBJ2-1; D gene ambiguous. Trimming removed 2 bases from V and 2 bases from J, with 7 bases in between. The CDR3 contains 14 residues. Germline values: CDR1 SNHLY, CDR2 FYNNEI. CDR3 sequence reads: CASSELAAYNEQFF. Here the CDR3 DNA reads TGTGCCAGCAGTGAACTGGCAGCCTACAATGAGCAGTTCTTC. The full variable domain, its missing parts supplied by reference TRBV2 and TRBJ2-1, is EPEVTQTPSHQVTQMGQEVILRCVPISNHLYFYWYRQILGQKVEFLVSFYNNEISEKSEIFDDQFSVERPDGSNFTLKIRSTKLEDSAMYFCASSELAAYNEQFFGPGTRLTVL.

The chain links TRBV6-1 to TRBJ1-2; 9 bases line up with TRBD1. J gave up 7 bases and V 2 bases, and 11 bases lay outside the gene matches. The CDR3 is 16 amino acids. The germline CDR1 and CDR2 sequences are MNHNS and SASEGT. Written as DNA, the CDR3 is TGTGCCAGCAGTGAAAGGTTGGACAGGGGAAGAGCTGGCTACACCTTC. This translates into CASSERLDRGRAGYTF.

This rearrangement joins TRBV25-1 to TRBJ1-6; D unclear. The CDR3 extends over 15 amino acids. CDR1 and CDR2 (germline): MGHDK, SYGVNS. V dropped 2 bases and J dropped 8 bases, with 13 bases sitting between them. This chain's CDR3 is CASSEQAIMDSPLHF. CDR3 DNA: TGTGCCAGCAGTGAACAGGCTATAATGGATTCACCCCTCCACTTT.

The gene calls are TRBV19 and TRBJ1-2, with D maybe TRBD1 (6 bases). This CDR3 region has 14 residues. Trimming shortened V by 0 bases and J by 4 bases, and 9 bases separated the two germline ends. Germline CDR1 is LNHDA and CDR2 is SQIVND (reference sequence). The CDR3 here is CASSIEQGRYGYTF. CDR3 in DNA: TGTGCCAGTAGTATAGAACAGGGCCGCTATGGCTACACCTTC. The variable domain in full, completed from reference TRBV19 and TRBJ1-2, reads DGGITQSPKYLFRKEGQNVTLSCEQNLNHDAMYWYRQDPGQGLRLIYYSQIVNDFQKGDIAEGYSVSREKKESFPLTVTSAQKNPTAFYLCASSIEQGRYGYTFGSGTRLTVV.